This T cell receptor (beta chain) was profiled in a study of blood T cells in healthy people across ages. The germline V gene has CDR1 SGHNT and CDR2 YENEEA. The V segment lost 6 bases and the J segment 8 bases; nucleotides outside the gene matches: 11. The CDR3 has 15 residues. A J-beta primer mix and a sample-barcoded 5' primer were used in a second PCR of roughly 6 to 11 cycles. TCRdb re-derived calls from the 5' RACE reads in MiXCR, one entry per CDR3 protein. The repertoire has approximately 780,000 distinct CDR3 sequences, approximately 24% of them found once; the top ten carry 2.5% to 3.5%. In this sample, this clonotype turned up a few times. Researchers report isolating at least 6.5 million PBMCs per sample. The same sample was also used in a study of T cells of mothers and their children.

The source of this sequence is a boy aged 10-17 years in good health. Specimen: blood. The V and J genes are TRBV11-3 and TRBJ2-2, with TRBD2 matching 8 bases. CDR3 in amino acids: CASSLSGVSGGELFF. The DNA for the CDR3 is TGTGCCAGCAGTCTTAGCGGGGTCAGTGGAGGGGAGCTGTTTTTT. Supplemented by reference TRBV11-3 and TRBJ2-2, the full variable domain reads EAGVVQSPRYKIIEKKQPVAFWCNPISGHNTLYWYLQNLGQGPELLIRYENEEAVDDSQLPKDRFSAERLKGVDSTLKIQPAELGDSAVYLCASSLSGVSGGELFFGEGSRLTVL.